The 30 T cell receptor beta chains below come from one sample, sequenced in a study of CD8 T cells in ankylosing spondylitis. Whole-study results and caveats: Within ankylosing spondylitis blood, a TCR beta motif made up of seven to nine highly homologous variants appeared to be characteristic.

TCRdb fed the 5' RACE reads into MiXCR, producing one record per CDR3 protein. The sample carries 450,000 or so distinct CDR3 sequences, 26% recorded once. Which antigens these TCRs recognize remains unknown. The source material was blood, either unsorted or a sorted T cell fraction (not recorded which). The receptor set was obtained from a male donor with ankylosing spondylitis.

The gene calls are TRBV11-2 and TRBJ2-5; 9 nucleotides agree with TRBD2. The CDR3 has 15 amino acids. The trim removed 5 bases at V and 7 bases at J, leaving 11 bases unmatched. Germline values: CDR1 SGHAT, CDR2 FQNNGV. The CDR3 region is CASSDLAGVGWTQYF. CDR3 sequence (DNA): TGTGCCAGCAGCGATTTAGCGGGAGTGGGGTGGACCCAGTACTTC. The full variable domain, rest sourced from reference TRBV11-2 and TRBJ2-5, is EAGVAQSPRYKIIEKRQSVAFWCNPISGHATLYWYQQILGQGPKLLIQFQNNGVVDDSQLPKDRFSAERLKGVDSTLKIQPAKLEDSAVYLCASSDLAGVGWTQYFGPGTRLLVL.

This clonotype has more than one count but fewer than ten. The chain combines TRBV6-5 with TRBJ2-1, with 13 positions matching TRBD2. The junction had 6 bases not matched to a gene; V was cut back by 4 bases and J by 9 bases. Per germline, CDR1 MNHEY and CDR2 SVGAGI. The CDR3 runs 15 residues. The CDR3 loop reads CASSWTSGSEGEQFF. CDR3 in DNA: TGTGCCAGCAGTTGGACTAGCGGGAGTGAGGGTGAGCAGTTCTTC.

The chain recombines TRBV5-1 with TRBJ1-5, with 7 bases identical to TRBD1. The germline CDR1 and CDR2 sequences are SGHRS and YFSETQ. Unmatched junction bases numbered 10, after V lost 4 bases and J lost 0 bases. The CDR3 is 17 amino acids. CDR3 sequence: CASSPGTVGNSNQPQHF. In DNA form, the CDR3 reads TGCGCCAGCAGCCCCGGGACAGTCGGAAATAGCAATCAGCCCCAGCATTTT.

This clonotype was counted ten times or more. This chain joins TRBV20-1 and TRBJ2-7; 9 nucleotides match TRBD2. The junction had 13 bases not matched to a gene; V was cut back by 5 bases and J by 5 bases. The CDR3 contains 15 residues. Looked up from germline, CDR1 is DFQATT and CDR2 is SNEGSKA (reference sequence). Here the CDR3 reads CSAVSGIAGVHEQYV. The CDR3 coding sequence is TGCAGTGCTGTGAGCGGGATAGCGGGAGTCCACGAGCAGTACGTC.

This clonotype occurred a few times. J is TRBJ2-2 and V is TRBV6-1; TRBD1 aligns across 7 bases. Trimming took 6 bases from V and 2 from J; bases not matched to a gene: 12. The V gene's germline CDR1 is MNHNS and CDR2 SASEGT. The CDR3 is 17 residues long. The CDR3 bases are TGTGCCAGCAGCCGAGAGATGAGACAGGGTAACACCGGGGAGCTGTTTTTT. Translation gives CASSREMRQGNTGELFF.

V is TRBV2 and J is TRBJ2-1; D call uncertain. Trimming removed 5 bases at V and 8 bases at J, with 13 bases between. The CDR3 has 13 residues. Looked up from germline, CDR1 is SNHLY and CDR2 is FYNNEI. The CDR3 sequence: CASSPESRDEQFF. As DNA, the CDR3 is TGTGCCAGCAGTCCCGAATCACGGGATGAGCAGTTCTTC. The whole variable domain, filled in from reference TRBV2 and TRBJ2-1, reads EPEVTQTPSHQVTQMGQEVILRCVPISNHLYFYWYRQILGQKVEFLVSFYNNEISEKSEIFDDQFSVERPDGSNFTLKIRSTKLEDSAMYFCASSPESRDEQFFGPGTRLTVL.

This sequence joins TRBV7-9 and TRBJ2-1, with D hard to call. V was pared by 2 bases and J by 2 bases, with 10 bases between. This CDR3 region has 15 residues. Germline V gene sequence: CDR1 SEHNR, CDR2 FQNEAQ (reference sequence). CDR3 amino acids: CASSLSAATYNEQFF. The CDR3 DNA sequence: TGTGCCAGCAGCTTATCGGCAGCAACCTACAATGAGCAGTTCTTC. Variable domain in full (rest from reference TRBV7-9 and TRBJ2-1): DTGVSQNPRHKITKRGQNVTFRCDPISEHNRLYWYRQTLGQGPEFLTYFQNEAQLEKSRLLSDRFSAERPKGSFSTLEIQRTEQGDSAMYLCASSLSAATYNEQFFGPGTRLTVL.

This clonotype has a single count. This chain connects TRBV4-1 to TRBJ2-1; D call uncertain. The V and J ends lost 1 base and 5 bases respectively, with 6 bases between them. Germline V CDR1 and CDR2: MGHRA, YSYEKL. The CDR3 runs to 13 residues. The CDR3: CASSQVRNNEQFF. CDR3 sequence (DNA): TGCGCCAGCAGCCAAGTCCGGAACAATGAGCAGTTCTTC.

The J gene is TRBJ2-7, the V gene TRBV19; TRBD2 matches 9 bases. This CDR3 contains 15 residues. Trimming cost V 5 bases and J 3 bases; bases outside gene matches: 8. Germline CDR1 and CDR2: LNHDA and SQIVND (reference sequence). The CDR3 DNA reads as TGTGCCAGTAGTCCCAGACTAGCGGCCCACTACGAGCAGTACGTC. Its translation: CASSPRLAAHYEQYV.

This clonotype was seen only a few times. J is TRBJ2-2 and V is TRBV3-1; 10 bases match TRBD2. Per the germline V gene, CDR1 is LGHDT and CDR2 is YNNKEL (reference sequence). The CDR3 is made up of 17 amino acids. J was trimmed by 6 bases and V by 3 bases; bases with no gene match: 10. This CDR3 is CASSHFLAGDGPGELFF. The DNA of the CDR3 is TGTGCCAGCAGCCACTTTCTAGCGGGAGATGGCCCCGGGGAGCTGTTTTTT.

The V and J genes are TRBV7-2 and TRBJ2-3; 12 nucleotides agree with TRBD2. Per germline, CDR1 SGHTA and CDR2 FQGNSA. CDR3 length equals 15 residues. V was pared by 6 bases and J by 2 bases, with 3 bases of the junction left unmatched. This CDR3 is CASRPSGRDTDTQYF. In DNA form, the CDR3 reads TGTGCCAGCAGACCTAGCGGGAGGGACACAGATACGCAGTATTTT.

The chain has TRBV5-1 and TRBJ2-7; D may be TRBD1 (6 bases). The V end lost 0 bases, the J end lost 5 bases, and 12 bases lay between the germline ends. Per germline, CDR1 SGHRS and CDR2 YFSETQ. This CDR3 comprises 14 residues. CDR3 in amino acids: CASSLVQGVHEQYF. The CDR3 nucleotides read TGCGCCAGCAGCTTGGTACAGGGAGTCCACGAGCAGTACTTC.

The CDR3 region is CSARENYGYTF. The CDR3 DNA is TGCAGTGCTAGAGAGAACTATGGCTACACCTTC. V and J are TRBV20-1 and TRBJ1-2, with D unresolved. Germline values: CDR1 DFQATT, CDR2 SNEGSKA (reference sequence). The CDR3 length is 11 residues. The V gene lost 0 bases and the J gene lost 2 bases, with 1 base spanning the gap.

This clonotype was counted many times. The V gene is TRBV11-2, the J gene TRBJ1-6; maybe TRBD1 (5 bases). The germline V gene has CDR1 SGHAT and CDR2 FQNNGV. Between the trimmed V and J ends, which lost 3 bases and 10 bases, there was a span of 10 bases. This CDR3 contains 13 residues. The CDR3 DNA is TGTGCCAGCAGCTTCGGGGCAGACTCACCCCTCCACTTT. Protein product: CASSFGADSPLHF. Full variable domain (outside the CDR3, taken from reference TRBV11-2 and TRBJ1-6): EAGVAQSPRYKIIEKRQSVAFWCNPISGHATLYWYQQILGQGPKLLIQFQNNGVVDDSQLPKDRFSAERLKGVDSTLKIQPAKLEDSAVYLCASSFGADSPLHFGNGTRLTVT.

This clonotype was recorded a few times. The rearrangement links TRBV18 to TRBJ2-7; 9 bases are shared with TRBD2. Trimming took 6 bases from V and 5 from J; bases not matched to a gene: 14. Germline V gene lookup returns CDR1 KGHSH and CDR2 LQKENI. The length of the CDR3 is 16 residues. The CDR3 DNA is TGTGCCAGCTCTCGCGGCGAAGGACTAGCGTACGACGAGCAGTACTTC. Its translation: CASSRGEGLAYDEQYF.

The chain has TRBV7-9 and TRBJ2-3, with 7 bases aligning to TRBD2. V shed 2 bases and J 5 bases; nucleotides not matched to a gene: 1. There are 13 residues in the CDR3. Germline values: CDR1 SEHNR, CDR2 FQNEAQ (reference sequence). The CDR3 nucleotides are TGTGCCAGCAGCTTATCGGGGGGAGATACGCAGTATTTT. Its protein product is CASSLSGGDTQYF.

This rearrangement joins TRBV12-3 or TRBV12-4 to TRBJ2-3; D possibly corresponds to TRBD1 (7 bases). V lost 6 bases and J lost 4, with 11 bases in between. The CDR3 consists of 13 residues. The DNA for the CDR3 is TGTGCCAGCAGGGAGGGGGCGGCAGATACGCAGTATTTT. Its translation: CASREGAADTQYF.

This clonotype was recorded a few times. The CDR3 region is CASSLLAGRDEKLFF. DNA for the CDR3: TGTGCCAGCAGTTTACTGGCAGGGAGGGATGAAAAACTGTTTTTT. The chain carries TRBV12-3 or TRBV12-4 and TRBJ1-4, with D tentatively TRBD1 (5 bases). This CDR3 has 15 amino acids. V lost 2 bases, J lost 6 bases, and 13 bases lay in between.

CDR3 sequence reads: CSARDYRFRLAGLTDTQYF. The CDR3 DNA sequence: TGCAGTGCTAGAGATTATCGTTTTAGATTAGCGGGACTCACAGATACGCAGTATTTT. This chain joins TRBV20-1 and TRBJ2-3, with 8 bases identical to TRBD2. CDR3 size: 19 residues. V trimming: 0 bases; J trimming: 2 bases; junction bases outside the gene matches: 16. Looked up from germline, CDR1 is DFQATT and CDR2 is SNEGSKA (reference sequence).

The genes are TRBV27 and TRBJ2-7; D is perhaps TRBD2 (5 bases). Trimming left V 8 bases short and J 3 bases short, with 14 bases between. Germline assignment: CDR1 MNHEY and CDR2 SMNVEV (reference sequence). This CDR3 has 13 amino acids. The CDR3 DNA is TGTGCCAGCGCCAGGAAGGGAGACTACGAGCAGTACTTC. Translation gives CASARKGDYEQYF.

There are a few counts of this clonotype. The rearrangement uses TRBV3-1 and TRBJ2-7, with D maybe TRBD1 (5 bases). The CDR3 spans 12 residues. The V gene lost 4 bases and the J gene lost 3 bases, with 7 bases spanning the gap. Germline lookup yields CDR1 LGHDT and CDR2 YNNKEL (reference sequence). CDR3 DNA: TGTGCCAGCAGCCTGACAGTCTACGAGCAGTACTTC. It encodes CASSLTVYEQYF.

Only a few counts were recorded for this clonotype. The chain joins TRBV29-1 to TRBJ2-1; 10 bases align to TRBD2. The CDR3 spans 14 residues. Germline CDR1 and CDR2: SQVTM and ANQGSEA. Trimming took 4 bases from V and 3 from J; bases not matched to a gene: 3. CDR3 in DNA: TGCAGCGTTGCAGGACTAGCGGACTACAATGAGCAGTTCTTC. It codes for CSVAGLADYNEQFF.

CDR3 sequence (DNA): TGCGCCAGCAGTGAGTCAGGAGGGGGGGCCAACGTCCTGACTTTC. Its translation is CASSESGGGANVLTF. The gene calls are TRBV10-2 and TRBJ2-6; weak D call: TRBD2 (6 bases). Trimming pared 0 bases from V and 4 bases from J, leaving 7 bases between. The CDR3 totals 15 residues. Germline CDR1 and CDR2: WSHSY and SAAADI.

The chain uses TRBV7-9 and TRBJ2-2, with D hard to call. CDR1 and CDR2 (germline): SEHNR, FQNEAQ (reference sequence). Between the trimmed V and J ends, which lost 7 bases and 6 bases, there was a span of 9 bases. CDR3 length equals 12 residues. The CDR3 here is CASTWAAGELFF. The CDR3 nucleotides read TGTGCCAGCACCTGGGCGGCCGGGGAGCTGTTTTTT.

The chain has TRBV7-2 and TRBJ2-7, with TRBD2 matching over 11 bases. The CDR3 length is 14 residues. V lost 6 bases, J lost 3 bases, and 4 bases stayed unmatched. The germline V gene has CDR1 SGHTA and CDR2 FQGNSA. The CDR3, as DNA: TGTGCCAGCAGTCCCGGACTAGCGGGCTACGAGCAGTACGTC. Protein sequence: CASSPGLAGYEQYV.

This clonotype showed up just a few times. The V and J genes are TRBV20-1 and TRBJ2-5; D uncertain. V lost 0 bases and J 7 bases, leaving 12 bases between the germline ends. From germline, CDR1 is DFQATT and CDR2 SNEGSKA (reference sequence). CDR3 length: 13 amino acids. The CDR3, as DNA: TGCAGTGCTAGAGATCCCGTCCTTGGGACCCAGTACTTC. This sequence encodes CSARDPVLGTQYF.

This clonotype was counted a few times. One end of the junction varies from germline; a read error may be responsible. The V and J genes are TRBV5-1 and TRBJ1-4, with 8 bases lining up with TRBD1. CDR1 is SGHRS and CDR2 is YFSETQ in the germline V gene. The CDR3 spans 15 residues. CDR3 sequence reads: CASRLAGQVNEKLFF. CDR3 sequence (DNA): TGCGCCAGCCGCTTGGCGGGACAGGTCAATGAAAAACTGTTTTTT. The full variable domain, with the rest looked up from reference TRBV5-1 and TRBJ1-4, is KAGVTQTPRYLIKTRGQQVTLSCSPISGHRSVSWYQQTPGQGLQFLFEYFSETQRNKGNFPGRFSGRQFSNSRSEMNVSTLELGDSALYLCASRLAGQVNEKLFFGSGTQLSVL.

This clonotype came up a few times. The CDR3 loop is CSARPLGLNYGYTF. In DNA form, the CDR3 reads TGCAGTGCTAGACCTCTGGGGCTCAACTATGGCTACACCTTC. The gene calls are TRBV20-1 and TRBJ1-2, with a possible D match to TRBD1 (5 bases). The CDR3 is made up of 14 amino acids. Germline assignment: CDR1 DFQATT and CDR2 SNEGSKA (reference sequence). Trimming removed 2 bases from V and 2 bases from J, with 12 bases in between.

The J gene is TRBJ2-5, the V gene TRBV10-3, with a tentative D call TRBD1 (6 bases). Germline V gives CDR1 ENHRY, CDR2 SYGVKD. CDR3 length equals 15 residues. V lost 3 bases, J lost 4 bases, and 15 bases lay in between. CDR3: CAISDQQGIGETQYF. In DNA form, the CDR3 reads TGTGCCATCAGTGATCAGCAGGGGATCGGAGAGACCCAGTACTTC.

The chain is built from TRBV20-1 and TRBJ2-4, with D possibly matching TRBD2 (5 bases). The CDR3 loop spans 13 amino acids. Germline CDR1 and CDR2: DFQATT and SNEGSKA (reference sequence). The V and J ends lost 8 bases and 0 bases respectively, with 11 bases between them. The CDR3 DNA sequence: TGCAGTTGGCGGGTGATAGCCAAAAACATTCAGTACTTC. Its translation: CSWRVIAKNIQYF.